The source of this TCR beta chain is a study of blood T cell repertoires in COVID-19. About the research overall: Spain, Italy and the United States supplied samples that represented acute and convalescent COVID-19. The cDNA or gDNA used as material had been derived from T cells, B-cell-depleted T cells, or PBMCs.

Authors' analysis steps: Reference gene primers were amplified, and this amplification served to estimate nucleated cell counts. Profiled with immunoSEQ multiplex PCR; TCRdb holds only in-frame clones, not every one. Clone size and V and J calls were adopted from that table, with D and trimming inferred from the DNA. The sample carries 70,000 to 90,000 clones, approximately 80% recorded once. V was pared by 4 bases and J by 4 bases, with 5 bases of the junction left unmatched. CDR3 size: 14 residues. Germline V gene lookup returns CDR1 SGHDT and CDR2 YYEEEE. The gene calls are TRBV5-6 and TRBJ2-5; TRBD1 matches at 9 bases. Material for sequencing was peripheral blood. This sequence originates from an older woman with acute or convalescent COVID-19. The chain's CDR3 is CASSRGTGPETQYF. The CDR3 DNA follows: TGTGCCAGCAGCCGCGGGACAGGGCCAGAGACCCAGTACTTC.